This T cell receptor beta chain was captured in a study of breast tumors, draining lymph nodes, adjacent tissues. TCRdb reprocessed the multiplex PCR reads with MiXCR, giving one entry per CDR3 protein. The profile shows about 200,000 distinct CDR3 sequences, around a third of them singletons. This CDR3 is 16 amino acids long. V was cut by 3 bases and J by 2 bases, with 16 bases left in between. Per germline, CDR1 LNHDA and CDR2 SQIVND (reference sequence). The lymph nodes were axillary draining lymph nodes from breast cancer patients. This clonotype came up many times. The origin of this receptor is a female donor with breast cancer. Some clones in this sample may be carry-over from other donors' samples. The V gene is TRBV19, the J gene TRBJ1-2; D remains unclear. Sequenced sample: axillary lymph node tissue. Written as DNA, the CDR3 is TGTGCCAGTAGTATTGGCACCAACACAGCCAACTATGGCTACACCTTC. Protein product: CASSIGTNTANYGYTF.